The 3 T cell receptor beta chains listed next were all sequenced from one sample in a study of shared clonotypes between healthy human individuals. The data were produced by immunoSEQ multiplex PCR, yet TCRdb's version contains in-frame clones alone and is incomplete. The sample has 500,000 or so clones, 95% to 97% seen once; the top ten hold 0.055% to 0.075%. The sample taken for sequencing was naive CD4+ T cells sorted from blood. Subset specified: CD45RA+ positively selected. These receptors were obtained from a woman under 40 in good health.

The chain links TRBV28 to TRBJ1-5; D perhaps matches TRBD1 (6 bases). CDR3 length: 12 residues. Per the germline V gene, CDR1 is MDHEN and CDR2 is SYDVKM. The V end was cut by 10 bases, the J end by 5 bases, with 12 bases between. CDR3 sequence: CANGGPHQPQHF. DNA for the CDR3: TGTGCCAACGGGGGGCCGCATCAGCCCCAGCATTTT.

The V call is TRBV19, the J call TRBJ2-3; tentative D call: TRBD2 (6 bases). The CDR3 contains 11 residues. Germline-derived CDR1 and CDR2 are LNHDA and SQIVND (reference sequence). V was cut by 4 bases and J by 14 bases, with 13 bases left in between. The CDR3, as DNA: TGTGCCAGTAGTACAACGGGACTGAGGTATTTT. Translation: CASSTTGLRYF. The variable domain in full, completed from reference TRBV19 and TRBJ2-3, reads DGGITQSPKYLFRKEGQNVTLSCEQNLNHDAMYWYRQDPGQGLRLIYYSQIVNDFQKGDIAEGYSVSREKKESFPLTVTSAQKNPTAFYLCASSTTGLRYFGPGTRLTVL.

The chain employs TRBV19 and TRBJ2-3; TRBD2 aligns across 7 bases. The V segment lost 4 bases and the J segment 4 bases; nucleotides outside the gene matches: 11. Germline V gene lookup returns CDR1 LNHDA and CDR2 SQIVND (reference sequence). CDR3 length: 16 amino acids. CDR3 DNA: TGTGCCAGTAGTACAGGGCGAAGCGGGGCTGCAGATACGCAGTATTTT. This sequence encodes CASSTGRSGAADTQYF.